Below, 4 T cell receptor beta chains from the same sample are listed, as sequenced in a study of CD8+ T cells in alopecia areata. The treatment is: oral pan-JAK inhibitor, 5-10 mg twice daily. The sequencing template was cDNA reverse transcribed from extracted RNA. TCRdb's table, derived via immunoSEQ multiplex PCR, lists solely in-frame clones and lacks some. Among about 220,000 clones, about three fifths were seen once, and the ten largest hold roughly 1.6%. The sequencing here drew on CD4+ T cells sorted from blood, taken at week 4, from a patient treated with tofacitinib. The source of these receptors is a human donor with alopecia areata.

V usage is TRBV5-1 and J usage is TRBJ1-1; no clear D. CDR1 and CDR2 (germline): SGHRS, YFSETQ. V lost 0 bases to trimming and J lost 2 bases, with 14 bases between them. The CDR3 spans 16 residues. CDR3 DNA: TGCGCCAGCAGCTTGGATAGGGAGGTTGCAAACACTGAAGCTTTCTTT. It yields the protein CASSLDREVANTEAFF. Full variable domain (missing parts from reference TRBV5-1 and TRBJ1-1): KAGVTQTPRYLIKTRGQQVTLSCSPISGHRSVSWYQQTPGQGLQFLFEYFSETQRNKGNFPGRFSGRQFSNSRSEMNVSTLELGDSALYLCASSLDREVANTEAFFGQGTRLTVV.

This clone was counted a few times. V is TRBV28 and J is TRBJ2-1; D may match TRBD1 or TRBD2 (5 bases each). Trimming removed 7 bases from V and 6 bases from J, with 19 bases in between. Germline assignment: CDR1 MDHEN and CDR2 SYDVKM. The CDR3 runs 15 residues. CDR3: CASTEPGRGSNEQFF. CDR3 sequence (DNA): TGTGCCAGCACCGAACCGGGACGAGGGAGCAATGAGCAGTTCTTC.

This chain uses TRBV7-2 with TRBJ2-1; no clear D. Germline assignment: CDR1 SGHTA and CDR2 FQGNSA. The V gene lost 5 bases and the J gene lost 9 bases, with 11 bases spanning the gap. This CDR3 is built from 12 residues. The CDR3 bases are TGTGCCAGCAGCCGTGAATGGGCTGAGCAGTTCTTC. This gives the protein CASSREWAEQFF.

The chain combines TRBV11-3 with TRBJ2-1; 8 bases line up with TRBD1. Germline values: CDR1 SGHNT, CDR2 YENEEA. The V segment lost 3 bases and the J segment 4 bases; nucleotides outside the gene matches: 5. CDR3 length equals 15 residues. The CDR3 nucleotides read TGTGCCAGCAGCTTGGGACAGGACTTATACAATGAGCAGTTCTTC. Its protein is CASSLGQDLYNEQFF.